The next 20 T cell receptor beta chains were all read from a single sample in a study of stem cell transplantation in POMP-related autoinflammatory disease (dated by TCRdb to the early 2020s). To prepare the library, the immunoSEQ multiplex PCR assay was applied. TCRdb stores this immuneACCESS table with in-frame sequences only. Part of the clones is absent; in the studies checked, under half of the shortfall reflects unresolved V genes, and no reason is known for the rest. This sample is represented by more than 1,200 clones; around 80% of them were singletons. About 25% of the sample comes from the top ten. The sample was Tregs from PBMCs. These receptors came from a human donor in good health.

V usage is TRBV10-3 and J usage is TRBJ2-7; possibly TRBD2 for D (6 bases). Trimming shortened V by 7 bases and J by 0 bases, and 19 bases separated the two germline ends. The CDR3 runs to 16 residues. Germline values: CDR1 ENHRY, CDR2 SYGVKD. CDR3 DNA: TGTGCCATCAACCCCCGGGGCCCTAGCGCCTCCTACGAGCAGTACTTC. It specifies CAINPRGPSASYEQYF.

The CDR3 protein is CASSLGVEGYTF. CDR3 nucleotides: TGTGCCAGCAGCTTAGGGGTGGAAGGCTACACCTTC. The chain uses TRBV7-8 and TRBJ1-2, with unresolved D. V was clipped by 1 base and J by 8 bases, with 8 bases between them. Germline CDR1 reads SGHVS; CDR2 reads FQNEAQ. The CDR3 sequence is 12 residues long.

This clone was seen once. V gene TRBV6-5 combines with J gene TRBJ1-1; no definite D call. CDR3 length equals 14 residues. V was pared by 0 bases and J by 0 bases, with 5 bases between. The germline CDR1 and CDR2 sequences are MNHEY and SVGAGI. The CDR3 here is CASSYSTVNTEAFF. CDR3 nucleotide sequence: TGTGCCAGCAGTTACTCGACCGTGAACACTGAAGCTTTCTTT.

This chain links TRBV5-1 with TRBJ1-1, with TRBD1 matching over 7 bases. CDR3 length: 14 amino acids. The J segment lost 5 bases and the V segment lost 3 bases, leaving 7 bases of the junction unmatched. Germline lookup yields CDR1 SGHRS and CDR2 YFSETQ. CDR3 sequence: CASSSKGQLTEAFF. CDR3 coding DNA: TGCGCCAGCAGCTCGAAGGGACAGCTGACTGAAGCTTTCTTT.

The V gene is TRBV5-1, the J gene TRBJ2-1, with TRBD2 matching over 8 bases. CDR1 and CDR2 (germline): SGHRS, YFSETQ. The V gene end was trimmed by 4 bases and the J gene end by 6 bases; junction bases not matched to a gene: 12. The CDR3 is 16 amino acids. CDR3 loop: CASSTTGLGVSNEQFF. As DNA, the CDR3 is TGCGCCAGCAGCACCACGGGACTAGGGGTCTCCAATGAGCAGTTCTTC.

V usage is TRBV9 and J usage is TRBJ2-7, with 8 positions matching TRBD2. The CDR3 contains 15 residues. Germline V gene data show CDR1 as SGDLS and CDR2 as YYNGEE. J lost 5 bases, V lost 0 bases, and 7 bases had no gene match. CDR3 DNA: TGTGCCAGCAGCGTAGCTGCTAGCGGGTTCCACGAGCAGTACTTC. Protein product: CASSVAASGFHEQYF.

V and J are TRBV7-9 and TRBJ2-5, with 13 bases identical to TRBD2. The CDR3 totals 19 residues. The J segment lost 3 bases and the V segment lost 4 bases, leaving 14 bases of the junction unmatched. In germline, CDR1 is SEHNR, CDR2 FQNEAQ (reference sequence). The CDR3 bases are TGTGCCAGCAGCTATCGGACTCAACGTGGACTAGCGGGAGAAGAGACCCAGTACTTC. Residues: CASSYRTQRGLAGEETQYF. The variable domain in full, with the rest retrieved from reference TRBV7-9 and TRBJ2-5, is DTGVSQNPRHKITKRGQNVTFRCDPISEHNRLYWYRQTLGQGPEFLTYFQNEAQLEKSRLLSDRFSAERPKGSFSTLEIQRTEQGDSAMYLCASSYRTQRGLAGEETQYFGPGTRLLVL.

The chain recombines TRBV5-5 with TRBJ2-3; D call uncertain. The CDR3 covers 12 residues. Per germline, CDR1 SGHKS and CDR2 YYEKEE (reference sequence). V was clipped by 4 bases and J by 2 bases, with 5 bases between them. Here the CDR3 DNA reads TGTGCCAGCAGCCCGATCACAGATACGCAGTATTTT. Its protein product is CASSPITDTQYF. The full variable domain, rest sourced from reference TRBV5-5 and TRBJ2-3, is DAGVTQSPTHLIKTRGQQVTLRCSPISGHKSVSWYQQVLGQGPQFIFQYYEKEERGRGNFPDRFSARQFPNYSSELNVNALLLGDSALYLCASSPITDTQYFGPGTRLTVL.

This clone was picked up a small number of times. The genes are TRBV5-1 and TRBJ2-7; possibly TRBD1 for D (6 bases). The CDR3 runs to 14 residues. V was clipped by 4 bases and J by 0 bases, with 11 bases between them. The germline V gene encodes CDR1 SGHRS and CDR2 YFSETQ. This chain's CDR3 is CASSPDSFSYEQYF. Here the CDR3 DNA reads TGCGCCAGCAGCCCGGACAGTTTCTCCTACGAGCAGTACTTC.

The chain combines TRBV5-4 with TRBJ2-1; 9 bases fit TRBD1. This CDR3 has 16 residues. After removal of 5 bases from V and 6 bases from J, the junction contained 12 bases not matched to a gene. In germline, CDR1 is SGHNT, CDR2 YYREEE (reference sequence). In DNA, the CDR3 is TGTGCCAGCAGTCCCGGCGTGGGACAGGGCATCAATGAGCAGTTCTTC. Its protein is CASSPGVGQGINEQFF.

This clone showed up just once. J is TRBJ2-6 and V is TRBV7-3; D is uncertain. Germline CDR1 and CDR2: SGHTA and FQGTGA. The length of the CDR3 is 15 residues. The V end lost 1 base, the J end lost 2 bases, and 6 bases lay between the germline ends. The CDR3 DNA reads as TGTGCCAGCAGCTTAAGGGCGGCTGGGGCCAACGTCCTGACTTTC. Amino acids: CASSLRAAGANVLTF. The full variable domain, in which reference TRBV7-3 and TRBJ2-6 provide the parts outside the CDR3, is GAGVSQTPSNKVTEKGKYVELRCDPISGHTALYWYRQSLGQGPEFLIYFQGTGAADDSGLPNDRFFAVRPEGSVSTLKIQRTERGDSAVYLCASSLRAAGANVLTFGAGSRLTVL.

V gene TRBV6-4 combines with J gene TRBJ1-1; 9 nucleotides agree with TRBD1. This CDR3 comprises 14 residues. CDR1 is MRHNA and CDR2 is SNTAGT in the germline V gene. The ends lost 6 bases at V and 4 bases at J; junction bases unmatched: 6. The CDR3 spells CASRADRGATEAFF. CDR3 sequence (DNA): TGTGCCAGCAGAGCCGACAGGGGGGCCACTGAAGCTTTCTTT.

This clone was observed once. CDR3: CASSQDGLIDRAAFF. CDR3 DNA: TGTGCCAGCAGCCAAGATGGGTTAATTGACAGGGCTGCTTTCTTT. The V and J genes are TRBV4-2 and TRBJ1-1; 7 bases line up with TRBD1. The CDR3 is made up of 15 amino acids. Germline V lookup: CDR1 LGHNA, CDR2 YNFKEQ. V was clipped by 0 bases and J by 11 bases; unmatched bases: 12.

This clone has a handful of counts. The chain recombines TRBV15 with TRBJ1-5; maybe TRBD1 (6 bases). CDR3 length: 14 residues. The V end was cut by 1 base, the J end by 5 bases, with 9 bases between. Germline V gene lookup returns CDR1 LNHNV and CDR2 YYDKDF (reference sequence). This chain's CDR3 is CATSRAGGYQPQHF. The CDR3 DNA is TGTGCCACCAGCAGAGCGGGGGGCTATCAGCCCCAGCATTTT. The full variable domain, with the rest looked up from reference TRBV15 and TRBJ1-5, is DAMVIQNPRYQVTQFGKPVTLSCSQTLNHNVMYWYQQKSSQAPKLLFHYYDKDFNNEADTPDNFQSRRPNTSFCFLDIRSPGLGDTAMYLCATSRAGGYQPQHFGDGTRLSIL.

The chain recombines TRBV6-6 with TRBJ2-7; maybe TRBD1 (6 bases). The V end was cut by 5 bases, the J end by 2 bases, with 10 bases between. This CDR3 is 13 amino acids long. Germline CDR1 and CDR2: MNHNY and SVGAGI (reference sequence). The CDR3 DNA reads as TGTGCCAGCAGTCAGGGACAAGCCTACGAGCAGTACTTC. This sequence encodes CASSQGQAYEQYF.

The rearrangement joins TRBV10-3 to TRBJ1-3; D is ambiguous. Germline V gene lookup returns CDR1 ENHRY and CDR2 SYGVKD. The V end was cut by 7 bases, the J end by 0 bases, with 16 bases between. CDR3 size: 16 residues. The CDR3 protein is CAIKKTGRISGNTIYF. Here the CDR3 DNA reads TGTGCCATCAAAAAAACGGGCCGAATCTCTGGAAACACCATATATTTT.

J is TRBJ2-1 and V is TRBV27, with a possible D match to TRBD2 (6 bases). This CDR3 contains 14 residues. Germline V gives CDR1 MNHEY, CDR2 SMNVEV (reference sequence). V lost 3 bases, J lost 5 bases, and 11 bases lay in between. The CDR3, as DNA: TGTGCCAGCAGTTTCGGCGGGGTGGACAATGAGCAGTTCTTC. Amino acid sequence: CASSFGGVDNEQFF.

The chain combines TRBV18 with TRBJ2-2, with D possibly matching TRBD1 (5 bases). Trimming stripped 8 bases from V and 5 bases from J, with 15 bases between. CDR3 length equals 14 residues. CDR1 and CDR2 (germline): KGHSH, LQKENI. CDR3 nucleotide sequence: TGTGCCAGCCTTAGACAGACCCAAACCGGGGAGCTGTTTTTT. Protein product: CASLRQTQTGELFF.

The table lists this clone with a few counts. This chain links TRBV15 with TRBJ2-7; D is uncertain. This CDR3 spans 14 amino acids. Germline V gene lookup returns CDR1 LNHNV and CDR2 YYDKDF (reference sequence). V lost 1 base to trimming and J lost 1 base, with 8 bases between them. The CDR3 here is CATSRGKGSYEQYF. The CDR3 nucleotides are TGTGCCACCAGCAGAGGAAAGGGATCCTACGAGCAGTACTTC.

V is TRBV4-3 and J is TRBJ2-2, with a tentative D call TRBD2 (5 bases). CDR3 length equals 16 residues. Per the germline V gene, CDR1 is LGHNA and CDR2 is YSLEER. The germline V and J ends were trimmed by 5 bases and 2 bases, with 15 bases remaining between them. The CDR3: CASSVVRAVNTGELFF. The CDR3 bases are TGCGCCAGCAGCGTGGTGAGGGCGGTTAACACCGGGGAGCTGTTTTTT.